This TCR beta chain is from a study of T-cell memory formation after mild COVID-19. Across the whole study: Among the donors, TCR clusters were largely specific to each donor. General study findings and limits: For contracting clones, CD4+ ones sat mainly in CM and EM, CD8+ in EMRA.

The V end lost 0 bases, the J end lost 5 bases, and 19 bases lay between the germline ends. Germline V gene lookup returns CDR1 MNHEY and CDR2 SVGAGI. CDR3 length: 17 amino acids. On this clonotype itself: Its antigen is not known.

In TCRdb, the 5' RACE reads were re-called with MiXCR into one record per CDR3 protein. The profile covers about 140,000 distinct CDR3 sequences, with 13% to 15% appearing a single time and 14% taken by the ten largest. Sequenced: PBMCs or a T cell subset sorted from them (not recorded which). The V gene is TRBV6-5, the J gene TRBJ2-5; a weak D match, TRBD1 (5 bases). The TCR comes from an adult woman who had mild COVID-19 (a few samples of this study predate the infection). Cell type and time point are not known. The CDR3 DNA reads as TGTGCCAGCAGTTACTCGCCTACGCGGACAATTGCGGAGACCCAGTACTTC. Translation gives CASSYSPTRTIAETQYF.